The T cell receptor beta chain under discussion was sequenced for a study of T-cell memory formation after mild COVID-19. CDR1 is SGHDT and CDR2 is YYEEEE in the germline V gene. There are 14 residues in the CDR3. Trimming removed 3 bases from V and 6 bases from J, with 16 bases in between. This clonotype was recorded a few times. TCRdb reprocessed the 5' RACE reads via MiXCR and lists one record per CDR3 protein. The table has around 100,000 distinct CDR3 sequences, about 20% seen once. Specimen: PBMCs or a T cell subset sorted from them (not recorded which). V gene TRBV5-6 combines with J gene TRBJ2-7; D ambiguous. This TCR derives from a man between 18 and 35 years old who had mild COVID-19 (a few samples of this study predate the infection). Cell type and time point are not known. CDR3 protein: CASSSPGTLREQYV. The CDR3 DNA follows: TGTGCCAGCAGCTCGCCGGGTACCTTACGCGAGCAGTACGTC.